A single sample gave rise to the 11 T cell receptor beta chains below, sequenced in a study of cytomegalovirus exposure and HLA in healthy donors. The primer mix had 60 Vbeta and 13 Jbeta primers. Using immunoSEQ multiplex PCR, the repertoire was profiled, and TCRdb retains in-frame clones only, with some absent. The data hold about 130,000 clones, with 15% to 20% observed a single time. The sequenced material came from PBMCs. All receptors come from a female donor in good health and CMV-seropositive.

V and J are TRBV21-1 and TRBJ2-1; the table's D call of TRBD2 was not tested on the DNA. TRBV21-1 corresponds to a pseudogene. This CDR3 is built from 16 residues. The CDR3 DNA follows: TGTGCCAGCAGCAAAGCGCGGATGAGTCCACCAAATGAGCAGTTCTTC. Translated, it gives CASSKARMSPPNEQFF.

The chain joins TRBV19 to TRBJ1-4; D possibly corresponds to TRBD1 (6 bases). The length of the CDR3 is 17 residues. Per the germline V gene, CDR1 is LNHDA and CDR2 is SQIVND (reference sequence). Trimming took 7 bases from V and 7 from J, leaving 25 bases between them. CDR3 bases: TGTGCCAGTACCCAACCCAGGGGAATCGGTAGGAGTGAAAAACTGTTTTTT. Its protein is CASTQPRGIGRSEKLFF.

This rearrangement joins TRBV29-1 to TRBJ2-3; D may be TRBD1 (5 bases). The CDR3 length is 16 residues. Trimming cost V 4 bases and J 1 base, with 18 bases left between them. CDR1 SQVTM and CDR2 ANQGSEA come from the germline V gene. CDR3 amino acids: CSVGETYPRGTDTQYF. CDR3 bases: TGCAGCGTTGGCGAGACTTATCCCAGGGGCACAGATACGCAGTATTTT.

This clone was found a few times. The chain combines TRBV27 with TRBJ1-2; TRBD1 might be the D (5 bases). This CDR3 has 16 residues. The V gene's germline CDR1 is MNHEY and CDR2 SMNVEV (reference sequence). V was shortened by 3 bases and J by 2 bases, with 16 bases between the two germline ends. The CDR3 sequence: CASSFRRSGRNYGYTF. For the CDR3, the DNA is TGTGCCAGCAGTTTCCGTCGTTCAGGGAGGAACTATGGCTACACCTTC.

Of note for this clone: A junction end diverges from the germline sequence, so it may reflect a read error. The sample holds other DNA sequences that translate to the same CDR3. This chain links TRBV2 with TRBJ2-7; no reliable D call. Germline CDR1 and CDR2: SNHLY and FYNNEI. This CDR3 contains 13 residues. The CDR3 is CASSEMSLYEQYF. The DNA for the CDR3 is TGCGCCAGCAGTGAAATGAGTCTCTACGAGCAGTACTTC.

This clone showed up just a few times. V is TRBV7-2 and J is TRBJ2-5; the D is unclear. This CDR3 contains 13 residues. V lost 1 base, J lost 5 bases, and 8 bases lay in between. Germline V lookup: CDR1 SGHTA, CDR2 FQGNSA. For the CDR3, the DNA is TGTGCCAGCAGCTTAGGTTCTATGGAGACCCAGTACTTC. Amino acid sequence: CASSLGSMETQYF.

This clone was found a few times. The chain combines TRBV9 with TRBJ2-7, with 12 bases matching TRBD1. The germline gives CDR1 SGDLS, CDR2 YYNGEE. The CDR3 consists of 15 residues. Trimming at V came to 0 bases and at J to 7 bases, leaving 5 bases not matched to a gene. The CDR3 DNA reads as TGTGCCAGCAGCGTAGCGGGACAGGGGGCTGGTGAGCAGTACTTC. Its protein is CASSVAGQGAGEQYF.

V usage is TRBV4-1 and J usage is TRBJ2-3; TRBD2 might be the D (6 bases). The V gene lost 1 base and the J gene lost 6 bases, with 11 bases spanning the gap. Germline loops: CDR1 MGHRA, CDR2 YSYEKL. The CDR3 is made up of 14 amino acids. DNA for the CDR3: TGCGCCAGCAGCCAAGCCGGGGGAAGGGATACGCAGTATTTT. Encoded protein: CASSQAGGRDTQYF.

A few counts support this clone. The V gene is TRBV6-1, the J gene TRBJ2-7; 9 bases map to TRBD1. This CDR3 has 15 residues. Trimming took 7 bases from V and 1 from J; bases not matched to a gene: 8. Per the germline V gene, CDR1 is MNHNS and CDR2 is SASEGT. The CDR3 here is CASITSGTGSYEQYF. The CDR3 nucleotides are TGTGCCAGCATAACCTCCGGGACAGGGTCCTACGAGCAGTACTTC.

The V call is TRBV27, the J call TRBJ1-6; 7 positions match TRBD1. The CDR3 extends over 13 amino acids. CDR1 is MNHEY, CDR2 SMNVEV, per germline (reference sequence). The V and J ends lost 6 bases and 5 bases, in that order; junction bases with no gene match: 1. CDR3 DNA sequence: TGTGCCAGCAGGACAGGGAATAATTCACCCCTCCACTTT. This gives the protein CASRTGNNSPLHF.

This clone came up a few times. The V gene is TRBV18, the J gene TRBJ1-4, with 7 bases that match TRBD1. With 0 bases clipped from V and 4 bases from J, the junction kept 2 bases outside the gene matches. Germline V gene sequence: CDR1 KGHSH, CDR2 LQKENI. The CDR3 covers 15 residues. DNA of the CDR3: TGTGCCAGCTCACCACCGGGACAGCTTAATGAAAAACTGTTTTTT. This translates into CASSPPGQLNEKLFF.